This T cell receptor (beta chain) is from a study of blood T cell repertoires in COVID-19. Overall study context: T cells, B-cell-depleted T cells, or PBMCs supplied cDNA or gDNA.

Methods used by the authors: Nucleated cell number was recorded as an estimate derived from reference gene primer amplification. TCRdb's table, derived via immunoSEQ multiplex PCR, lists solely in-frame clones and lacks some. That table is the source of V, J and clone size, and D and trimming were worked out from the DNA. Among about 170,000 clones, around 87% were seen once, and the ten largest hold 7% to 7.5%. The sample consisted of peripheral blood. The source is a woman aged 80 or over in a cohort sampled during active or convalescent COVID-19.

The CDR3 DNA sequence: TGTGCCAGCAGCTTTTTTTCAGGGGCGAACTATGGCTACACCTTC. Protein product: CASSFFSGANYGYTF. The rearrangement uses TRBV5-8 and TRBJ1-2; possible D gene TRBD1, 6 bases. Germline V lookup: CDR1 SGHTS, CDR2 YDEGEE. V lost 2 bases to trimming and J lost 2 bases, with 13 bases between them. The CDR3 has 15 amino acids.